This T cell receptor (beta chain) originates from a study of T-cell reconstitution after alpha-beta-depleted transplantation in children. It was with unique molecular identifiers that the TCRbeta library was prepared. TCRdb reprocessed the PCR reads with MiXCR, giving one entry per CDR3 protein. Among around 600,000 distinct CDR3 sequences listed, roughly a tenth were seen once. This clonotype was seen at least ten times. Germline V gene data show CDR1 as SQVTM and CDR2 as ANQGSEA. The CDR3 is 13 residues long. V shed 8 bases and J shed 0 bases, with 10 bases lying between them. The chain employs TRBV29-1 and TRBJ2-2, with D perhaps matching TRBD1 (6 bases). The material was PBMCs from the stem cell graft donor, obtained from the stem cell graft. The TCR comes from a human donor who donated a stem cell graft to a child with acute myeloid leukemia. As DNA, the CDR3 is TGCAGCTCGGACAGCTCGAACACCGGGGAGCTGTTTTTT. As protein: CSSDSSNTGELFF.